These 22 T cell receptor beta chains were all obtained from the same sample, sequenced in a study of CD8 T cells in ankylosing spondylitis. Their antigens are not known. TCRdb redid the calling of the 5' RACE reads with MiXCR, one entry per CDR3 protein. The repertoire includes a few hundred thousand distinct CDR3 sequences, about a fifth of them detected once, and roughly a sixth sits in the top ten. Regarding the study as a whole: A motif of eight highly homologous TCR beta variants was seen as apparently characteristic of ankylosing spondylitis blood.

Sequenced sample: blood, either unsorted or a sorted T cell fraction (not recorded which). The receptors were gathered from a male donor with ankylosing spondylitis.

Only a few counts were recorded for this clonotype. The V call is TRBV20-1, the J call TRBJ1-6; 10 nucleotides align to TRBD1. The CDR3 loop spans 13 amino acids. The V segment lost 6 bases and the J segment 10 bases; nucleotides outside the gene matches: 6. Germline CDR1 DFQATT, CDR2 SNEGSKA (reference sequence). In nucleotides, the CDR3 is TGCAGTGCCGGGACAGGGGTAAACTCACCCCTCCACTTT. This sequence encodes CSAGTGVNSPLHF.

This sequence joins TRBV3-1 and TRBJ2-7; a weak D match, TRBD2 (6 bases). This CDR3 has 12 residues. Germline assignment: CDR1 LGHDT and CDR2 YNNKEL (reference sequence). Trimming removed 5 bases from V and 3 bases from J, with 8 bases in between. The CDR3 protein is CASSVSGYEQYF. Written as DNA, the CDR3 is TGTGCCAGCAGCGTTAGCGGCTACGAGCAGTACTTC.

This clonotype was counted between two and nine times. The genes are TRBV29-1 and TRBJ2-7; D gene uncertain. V was shortened by 4 bases and J by 0 bases, with 10 bases between the two germline ends. CDR3 length: 13 amino acids. Germline lookup yields CDR1 SQVTM and CDR2 ANQGSEA. Here the CDR3 DNA reads TGCAGCGTTGGGCGGCAGAGCTCCTACGAGCAGTACTTC. It specifies CSVGRQSSYEQYF.

This clonotype showed up just a few times. The V and J genes are TRBV6-1 and TRBJ1-6; the D gene is possibly TRBD1 (5 bases). CDR1 is MNHNS, CDR2 SASEGT, per germline. Trimming pared 6 bases from V and 8 bases from J, leaving 14 bases between. The CDR3 length is 14 residues. CDR3 sequence: CASSQDSFYSPLHF. In DNA form, the CDR3 reads TGTGCCAGCAGCCAAGACAGCTTTTATTCACCCCTCCACTTT.

There are a few counts of this clonotype. The V and J genes are TRBV12-3 or TRBV12-4 and TRBJ2-1; D is unresolved. Between the trimmed V and J ends, which lost 8 bases and 9 bases, there was a span of 14 bases. The CDR3 totals 12 residues. As DNA, the CDR3 is TGTGCCAGCTCCCGACCTTCGAGTGAGCAGTTCTTC. Translated: CASSRPSSEQFF.

The J gene is TRBJ2-1, the V gene TRBV12-3 or TRBV12-4; 9 bases are a match to TRBD1. After removal of 4 bases from V and 12 bases from J, the junction contained 16 bases not matched to a gene. The CDR3 spans 16 residues. The CDR3 protein is CASSSYRDRVSSRQFF. The CDR3 nucleotides read TGTGCCAGCAGTTCGTACCGGGACAGGGTTTCATCCCGGCAGTTCTTC.

The chain uses TRBV4-1 and TRBJ1-2, with D unresolved. The CDR3 runs to 15 residues. Germline CDR1 reads MGHRA; CDR2 reads YSYEKL. V was trimmed by 0 bases and J by 8 bases, leaving 16 bases between them. DNA of the CDR3: TGCGCCAGCAGCCAAGAGCTCCGCGCCCTCTTGGGCTACACCTTC. Encoded protein: CASSQELRALLGYTF.

This sequence joins TRBV7-8 and TRBJ2-5; D is possibly TRBD1 (6 bases). The germline V and J ends were trimmed by 2 bases and 4 bases, with 14 bases remaining between them. The CDR3 covers 15 residues. CDR1 is SGHVS, CDR2 FQNEAQ, per germline. The CDR3: CASSLRQAGLETQYF. CDR3 nucleotides: TGTGCCAGCAGCTTACGACAGGCCGGCCTAGAGACCCAGTACTTC.

The rearrangement uses TRBV5-1 and TRBJ2-2, with D perhaps TRBD1 (5 bases). CDR3 length: 15 amino acids. V lost 6 bases and J 0 bases, leaving 12 bases between the germline ends. In germline, CDR1 is SGHRS, CDR2 YFSETQ. The CDR3 sequence: CASIGDVANTGELFF. The CDR3, as DNA: TGCGCCAGCATAGGGGATGTGGCGAACACCGGGGAGCTGTTTTTT.

This chain uses TRBV19 with TRBJ1-2; D is perhaps TRBD1 (5 bases). Trimming took 3 bases from V and 2 from J, leaving 10 bases between them. Germline CDR1 and CDR2: LNHDA and SQIVND (reference sequence). The CDR3 sequence is 14 residues long. In DNA, the CDR3 is TGTGCCAGTAGTATCAAAGAGGGGAACTATGGCTACACCTTC. It encodes CASSIKEGNYGYTF.

CDR3 sequence: CASSPVAGNTIYF. DNA for the CDR3: TGTGCCAGCAGCCCCGTGGCGGGAAACACCATATATTTT. V and J are TRBV12-3 or TRBV12-4 and TRBJ1-3; D not resolved. The CDR3 is 13 amino acids. V shed 6 bases and J shed 4 bases, with 10 bases lying between them.

The sample holds many counts of this clonotype. The chain uses TRBV12-3 or TRBV12-4 and TRBJ2-2, with 13 bases identical to TRBD2. The CDR3 spans 14 residues. The V segment lost 10 bases and the J segment 5 bases; nucleotides outside the gene matches: 4. The CDR3, as DNA: TGTGCCACCGGGACTAGCGGGACGACCGGGGAGCTGTTTTTT. This sequence encodes CATGTSGTTGELFF.

The chain links TRBV6-5 to TRBJ2-2; D uncertain. CDR3 length: 14 amino acids. Germline V lookup: CDR1 MNHEY, CDR2 SVGAGI. The V end lost 0 bases, the J end lost 5 bases, and 7 bases lay between the germline ends. The CDR3 bases are TGTGCCAGCAGTTACTCGAGTGTTACCGGGGAGCTGTTTTTT. Translating gives CASSYSSVTGELFF.

J is TRBJ2-5 and V is TRBV7-2; D remains unclear. The CDR3 sequence is 15 residues long. Germline CDR1 reads SGHTA; CDR2 reads FQGNSA. V gave up 4 bases and J gave up 2 bases, with 14 bases separating them. In DNA form, the CDR3 reads TGTGCCAGCAGCTCCAAAGGAGTTAGACAAGAGACCCAGTACTTC. Its translation is CASSSKGVRQETQYF.

This clonotype was counted a few times. The chain employs TRBV27 and TRBJ2-2; a weak D match, TRBD1 (5 bases). Germline V gives CDR1 MNHEY, CDR2 SMNVEV (reference sequence). Between the trimmed V and J ends, which lost 4 bases and 8 bases, there was a span of 14 bases. The CDR3 runs to 14 residues. The CDR3 DNA is TGTGCCAGCAGTTCCGACCACAGGATTGGGGAGCTGTTTTTT. Translated: CASSSDHRIGELFF.

This clonotype was counted only a few times. The V gene is TRBV3-1, the J gene TRBJ1-1, with TRBD1 as a possible D gene (6 bases). Germline V gene lookup returns CDR1 LGHDT and CDR2 YNNKEL (reference sequence). Trimming removed 8 bases at V and 1 base at J, with 11 bases between. This CDR3 has 13 residues. The CDR3 DNA reads as TGTGCCAGCCACAGGGCAGGGAACACTGAAGCTTTCTTT. It yields the protein CASHRAGNTEAFF.

V is TRBV19 and J is TRBJ2-5; TRBD1 matches at 10 bases. This CDR3 is 15 amino acids long. The V gene's germline CDR1 is LNHDA and CDR2 SQIVND (reference sequence). V shed 7 bases, J shed 1 base, and the junction held 6 bases outside the gene matches. The CDR3 region has the DNA TGTGCCAGTACAAGGACAGGGGGACCCCAAGAGACCCAGTACTTC. Its translation is CASTRTGGPQETQYF.

This clonotype has at least ten counts. The gene calls are TRBV29-1 and TRBJ1-5; TRBD1 aligns across 7 bases. V dropped 4 bases and J dropped 4; count of bases not matched to a gene: 4. The CDR3 runs 13 residues. From germline, CDR1 is SQVTM and CDR2 ANQGSEA. CDR3 residues: CSVGQGVNQPQHF. The DNA for the CDR3 is TGCAGCGTTGGGCAGGGGGTGAATCAGCCCCAGCATTTT. Using reference TRBV29-1 and TRBJ1-5 for the parts outside the CDR3, the full variable domain is SAVISQKPSRDICQRGTSLTIQCQVDSQVTMMFWYRQQPGQSLTLIATANQGSEATYESGFVIDKFPISRPNLTFSTLTVSNMSPEDSSIYLCSVGQGVNQPQHFGDGTRLSIL.

This chain's CDR3 is CASSYASGTSYEQYF. As DNA, the CDR3 is TGTGCCAGCAGTTACGCTAGCGGGACCTCCTACGAGCAGTACTTC. The gene calls are TRBV6-5 and TRBJ2-7; 9 bases agree with TRBD2. CDR1 and CDR2 (germline): MNHEY, SVGAGI. The CDR3 is made up of 15 amino acids. The trim removed 2 bases at V and 0 bases at J, leaving 2 bases unmatched.

In its sample, this clonotype was seen a few times. V gene TRBV6-1 combines with J gene TRBJ1-3; 9 bases agree with TRBD1. Germline trimming cut 6 bases from V and 4 bases from J; bases unmatched to any gene: 10. This CDR3 comprises 16 residues. Germline V gives CDR1 MNHNS, CDR2 SASEGT. As DNA, the CDR3 is TGTGCCAGCAGCCGGACAGGGGCAAAGATGGGAAACACCATATATTTT. This gives the protein CASSRTGAKMGNTIYF.

This clonotype was detected a few times. The chain joins TRBV14 to TRBJ2-3; TRBD1 or TRBD2 may be the D gene (5 bases each). Germline V gives CDR1 SGHDN, CDR2 FVKESK. Between the trimmed V and J ends, which lost 0 bases and 2 bases, there was a span of 9 bases. CDR3 length: 15 residues. Here the CDR3 DNA reads TGTGCCAGCAGCCAAGAGGGACCTCTCACAGATACGCAGTATTTT. Translated, it gives CASSQEGPLTDTQYF.

On this clonotype: One junction end disagrees with the germline gene, perhaps due to a read error. This chain links TRBV29-1 with TRBJ2-4; D might be TRBD1 (6 bases). The CDR3 extends over 12 amino acids. Germline V gene data show CDR1 as SQVTM and CDR2 as ANQGSEA. The CDR3 loop reads CSVGLTGGPGDF. DNA of the CDR3: TGCAGCGTTGGTCTGACAGGCGGACCAGGGGACTTC.